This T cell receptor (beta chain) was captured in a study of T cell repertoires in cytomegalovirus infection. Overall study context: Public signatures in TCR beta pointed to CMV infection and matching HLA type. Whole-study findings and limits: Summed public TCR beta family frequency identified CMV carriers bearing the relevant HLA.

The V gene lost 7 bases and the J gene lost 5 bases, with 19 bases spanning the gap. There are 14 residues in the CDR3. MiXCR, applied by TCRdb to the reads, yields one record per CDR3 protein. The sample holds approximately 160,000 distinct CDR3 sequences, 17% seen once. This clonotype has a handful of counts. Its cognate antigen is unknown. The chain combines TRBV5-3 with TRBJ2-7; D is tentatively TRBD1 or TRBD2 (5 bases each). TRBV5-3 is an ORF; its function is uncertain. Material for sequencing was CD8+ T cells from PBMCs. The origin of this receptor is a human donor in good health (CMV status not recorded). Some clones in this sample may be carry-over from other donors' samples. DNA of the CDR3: TGTGCCAGAGCGCCCTCGGGGACGGAGAACGAGCAGTACTTC. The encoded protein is CARAPSGTENEQYF.